The 27 T cell receptor beta chains presented below share a single source sample, sequenced in a study of Ad26.COV2.S vaccination and SARS-CoV-2 variants. The data were produced by immunoSEQ multiplex PCR, yet TCRdb's version contains in-frame clones alone and is incomplete. The top ten clones hold roughly 3.2% of a sample with 350,000 to 450,000 clones, roughly 91% of them seen once. Treatment: around 19 received Ad26.COV2.S at low or high dose, single or two shots; roughly five received placebo; per-sample allocation not given. Sampling was done on day 63 after the first vaccine or placebo injection. The specimen was peripheral blood, collected in a trial of Ad26.COV2.S vaccine versus placebo. The receptors originated from a person aged 18-65 years who received the Ad26.COV2.S COVID-19 vaccine or a placebo.

This clone was picked up one time. The chain joins TRBV19 to TRBJ2-3; TRBD2 is a possible D gene (5 bases). The CDR3 contains 13 residues. Between the trimmed V and J ends, which lost 5 bases and 4 bases, there was a span of 10 bases. Germline-derived CDR1 and CDR2 are LNHDA and SQIVND (reference sequence). The CDR3 loop reads CASSPDYADTQYF. The CDR3 bases are TGTGCCAGTAGTCCCGACTACGCAGATACGCAGTATTTT.

V usage is TRBV5-4 and J usage is TRBJ2-5; 8 nucleotides line up with TRBD2. The CDR3 is made up of 16 amino acids. Germline V CDR1 and CDR2: SGHNT, YYREEE (reference sequence). V gave up 2 bases and J gave up 4 bases; unmatched junction bases: 10. The CDR3 DNA reads TGTGCCAGCAGCTTAGGCTCGCCGGGGGGGCCAGAGACCCAGTACTTC. Its protein is CASSLGSPGGPETQYF.

A few counts support this clone. The V and J genes are TRBV29-1 and TRBJ1-3; tentative D call: TRBD1 (6 bases). The CDR3 runs 12 residues. Germline assignment: CDR1 SQVTM and CDR2 ANQGSEA. The V end lost 4 bases, the J end lost 2 bases, and 6 bases lay between the germline ends. CDR3 nucleotides: TGCAGCGTTGCAGGGGCTGGAAACACCATATATTTT. Its translation: CSVAGAGNTIYF.

The chain combines TRBV6-2 or TRBV6-3 with TRBJ1-5; D might be TRBD1 (6 bases). The V and J ends lost 4 bases and 0 bases respectively, with 16 bases between them. The CDR3 is 17 residues long. Germline CDR1 MNHEY, CDR2 SVGEGT. The CDR3 loop is CASSLEDRVYSNQPQHF. The CDR3 DNA follows: TGTGCCAGCAGTTTAGAGGACAGAGTATATAGCAATCAGCCCCAGCATTTT.

V gene TRBV9 combines with J gene TRBJ1-2, with TRBD1 matching 7 bases. The CDR3 is made up of 17 amino acids. Germline V gene sequence: CDR1 SGDLS, CDR2 YYNGEE. J lost 0 bases, V lost 0 bases, and 8 bases had no gene match. The CDR3 loop is CASSVERVTGANYGYTF. DNA of the CDR3: TGTGCCAGCAGCGTAGAGAGGGTCACAGGGGCTAACTATGGCTACACCTTC.

J is TRBJ1-3 and V is TRBV7-9; TRBD1 aligns across 8 bases. Germline CDR1 SEHNR, CDR2 FQNEAQ (reference sequence). This CDR3 has 18 amino acids. V lost 7 bases to trimming and J lost 4 bases; unmatched junction nucleotides: 18. This chain's CDR3 is CASILPRTGPRGGNTIYF. CDR3 coding DNA: TGTGCCAGCATCCTTCCCCGGACAGGGCCGAGGGGCGGAAACACCATATATTTT.

A word on this clone: A junction end diverges from the germline sequence, so it may reflect a read error. The rearrangement links TRBV7-9 to TRBJ1-1; D is uncertain. The germline gives CDR1 SEHNR, CDR2 FQNEAQ (reference sequence). The CDR3 spans 10 residues. CDR3 DNA: TGTGCCAGCAGCTTAGACCGGCCTACTTTT. It translates to CASSLDRPTF.

V and J are TRBV28 and TRBJ1-1; maybe TRBD1 (5 bases). The CDR3 is made up of 14 amino acids. Per the germline V gene, CDR1 is MDHEN and CDR2 is SYDVKM. The ends were cut back, 3 bases at V and 3 bases at J, with 11 bases in the middle. CDR3 nucleotides: TGTGCCAGCAGTTTGGGGGGAGGGGACACTGAAGCTTTCTTT. Translating it yields CASSLGGGDTEAFF.

The chain employs TRBV10-3 and TRBJ2-3, with 8 bases fitting TRBD2. The V segment lost 6 bases and the J segment 2 bases; nucleotides outside the gene matches: 7. CDR3 length: 15 amino acids. CDR1 ENHRY and CDR2 SYGVKD come from the germline V gene. The CDR3 DNA is TGTGCCATCAGACGAGCGGGGGCCCCCACAGATACGCAGTATTTT. This sequence encodes CAIRRAGAPTDTQYF.

This chain joins TRBV9 and TRBJ2-5; D might be TRBD2 (7 bases). V was trimmed by 5 bases and J by 1 base, leaving 18 bases between them. From germline, CDR1 is SGDLS and CDR2 YYNGEE. The CDR3 spans 16 residues. The CDR3 sequence: CASSPGGGGGQETQYF. The DNA of the CDR3 is TGTGCCAGCAGTCCCGGAGGAGGGGGGGGCCAAGAGACCCAGTACTTC.

The chain uses TRBV2 and TRBJ1-5; no clear D gene. Germline values: CDR1 SNHLY, CDR2 FYNNEI. The CDR3 is 14 amino acids. V was shortened by 3 bases and J by 4 bases, with 10 bases between the two germline ends. CDR3: CASSDTHGNQPQHF. DNA for the CDR3: TGTGCCAGCAGTGACACCCATGGGAATCAGCCCCAGCATTTT.

The chain couples TRBV10-3 to TRBJ1-6; a weak D match, TRBD1 (6 bases). The ends were cut back, 4 bases at V and 7 bases at J, with 8 bases in the middle. The CDR3 runs to 13 residues. CDR1 is ENHRY, CDR2 SYGVKD, per germline. The CDR3 DNA sequence: TGTGCCATCAGTGCCACAGGGAATTCACCCCTCCACTTT. Its translation: CAISATGNSPLHF.

V usage is TRBV11-2 and J usage is TRBJ2-7; D may be TRBD1 (5 bases). Germline-derived CDR1 and CDR2 are SGHAT and FQNNGV. The CDR3 totals 14 residues. V was pared by 5 bases and J by 2 bases, with 13 bases between. The CDR3: CASSQGRAAYEQYF. CDR3 sequence (DNA): TGTGCCAGCAGCCAAGGCAGGGCGGCCTACGAGCAGTACTTC. The full variable domain, with the rest looked up from reference TRBV11-2 and TRBJ2-7, is EAGVAQSPRYKIIEKRQSVAFWCNPISGHATLYWYQQILGQGPKLLIQFQNNGVVDDSQLPKDRFSAERLKGVDSTLKIQPAKLEDSAVYLCASSQGRAAYEQYFGPGTRLTVT.

The chain is built from TRBV12-3 or TRBV12-4 and TRBJ1-1; D gene uncertain. V lost 3 bases, J lost 7 bases, and 9 bases lay in between. The CDR3 contains 12 residues. CDR3 DNA sequence: TGTGCCAGCAGTTTTAACGGATTTGAAGCTTTCTTT. Its translation: CASSFNGFEAFF.

The V gene is TRBV30, the J gene TRBJ1-6; 7 bases match TRBD1. CDR1 GTSNPN and CDR2 SVGIG come from the germline V gene (reference sequence). The V and J ends lost 5 bases and 7 bases, in that order; junction bases with no gene match: 2. This CDR3 spans 12 amino acids. CDR3 nucleotides: TGTGCCTGGTGGGACAGAAATTCACCCCTCCACTTT. Its translation is CAWWDRNSPLHF.

The J gene is TRBJ1-4, the V gene TRBV12-5; D is uncertain. The CDR3 is 16 residues long. Germline values: CDR1 LGHNT, CDR2 FRNRAP. V dropped 0 bases and J dropped 0 bases, with 8 bases sitting between them. The CDR3 nucleotides are TGTGCTAGTGGTTTGGTGGGAGTTGCAACTAATGAAAAACTGTTTTTT. This translates into CASGLVGVATNEKLFF. The whole variable domain, remainder taken from reference TRBV12-5 and TRBJ1-4, is DARVTQTPRHKVTEMGQEVTMRCQPILGHNTVFWYRQTMMQGLELLAYFRNRAPLDDSGMPKDRFSAEMPDATLATLKIQPSEPRDSAVYFCASGLVGVATNEKLFFGSGTQLSVL.

This chain connects TRBV3-1 (or the pseudogene TRBV3-2) to TRBJ2-5; 10 bases are shared with TRBD2. From germline, CDR1 is LGHDT and CDR2 YNNKEL (reference sequence). The CDR3 length is 15 residues. Losses at the gene ends were 2 bases for V and 5 bases for J; bases not matched to a gene: 5. The CDR3 DNA sequence: TGTGCCAGCAGCCAAAGAGCGGGGGGGCGGGAGACCCAGTACTTC. Translation gives CASSQRAGGRETQYF.

This clone was seen a single time. This rearrangement joins TRBV5-6 to TRBJ2-7; tentatively, D is TRBD2 (6 bases). Trimming cost V 0 bases and J 11 bases, with 15 bases left between them. Germline CDR1 SGHDT, CDR2 YYEEEE. The CDR3 has 13 amino acids. CDR3 protein: CASSLEALGGEYF. The CDR3, as DNA: TGTGCCAGCAGCTTGGAGGCCCTCGGGGGAGAGTACTTC. Drawing the rest from reference TRBV5-6 and TRBJ2-7, the complete variable domain is DAGVTQSPTHLIKTRGQQVTLRCSPKSGHDTVSWYQQALGQGPQFIFQYYEEEERQRGNFPDRFSGHQFPNYSSELNVNALLLGDSALYLCASSLEALGGEYFGPGTRLTVT.

This clone was seen only once. The chain recombines TRBV11-2 with TRBJ1-2; tentatively, D is TRBD1 (6 bases). CDR3 size: 16 residues. Germline CDR1 SGHAT, CDR2 FQNNGV. V was shortened by 5 bases and J by 0 bases, with 16 bases between the two germline ends. Here the CDR3 reads CASSGVGHQANYGYTF. Written as DNA, the CDR3 is TGTGCCAGCAGCGGGGTGGGACACCAAGCTAACTATGGCTACACCTTC. The variable domain in full, with the rest retrieved from reference TRBV11-2 and TRBJ1-2, is EAGVAQSPRYKIIEKRQSVAFWCNPISGHATLYWYQQILGQGPKLLIQFQNNGVVDDSQLPKDRFSAERLKGVDSTLKIQPAKLEDSAVYLCASSGVGHQANYGYTFGSGTRLTVV.

This CDR3 reads CASSYRDRGPTYEQYF. The DNA of the CDR3 is TGTGCCAGCAGTTACCGGGACAGGGGGCCAACCTACGAGCAGTACTTC. The chain couples TRBV6-2 or TRBV6-3 to TRBJ2-7; TRBD1 aligns across 12 bases. Trimming removed 2 bases from V and 2 bases from J; junction bases left unmatched: 4. Germline assignment: CDR1 MNHEY and CDR2 SVGEGT. The CDR3 contains 16 residues.

J is TRBJ1-1 and V is TRBV18, with TRBD1 as a possible D gene (6 bases). The CDR3 has 14 amino acids. CDR1 KGHSH and CDR2 LQKENI come from the germline V gene. V was trimmed by 2 bases and J by 3 bases, leaving 10 bases between them. The CDR3 DNA sequence: TGTGCCAGCTCACCAGGGGGCTCCGACACTGAAGCTTTCTTT. Translation gives CASSPGGSDTEAFF.

In this sample, this clone turned up a few times. This sequence joins TRBV14 and TRBJ2-2; tentative D call: TRBD1 (5 bases). This CDR3 contains 13 residues. Per germline, CDR1 SGHDN and CDR2 FVKESK. V shed 4 bases and J shed 7 bases, with 10 bases lying between them. CDR3 protein: CASSPRGYGELFF. In DNA form, the CDR3 reads TGTGCCAGCAGCCCTAGGGGTTACGGGGAGCTGTTTTTT.

This clone is a singleton in its sample. The rearrangement uses TRBV15 and TRBJ2-7; D ambiguous. With 2 bases removed from V and 5 bases from J, the gap between germline ends came to 16 bases. The CDR3 contains 15 residues. Germline V gene sequence: CDR1 LNHNV, CDR2 YYDKDF (reference sequence). The CDR3: CATSRKTTPGHEQYF. CDR3 DNA: TGTGCCACCAGCAGAAAGACCACTCCCGGACACGAGCAGTACTTC.

V usage is TRBV27 and J usage is TRBJ2-1; 15 bases agree with TRBD2. Per germline, CDR1 MNHEY and CDR2 SMNVEV (reference sequence). This CDR3 region has 18 residues. Germline trimming cut 9 bases from V and 9 bases from J; bases unmatched to any gene: 18. In DNA form, the CDR3 reads TGTGCCAGTTTAGGTACCGGGACTAGCGGGGGGTTTTCATTTGAGCAGTTCTTC. This translates into CASLGTGTSGGFSFEQFF.

The CDR3 DNA sequence: TGTGCCAGCAGTCAACAGGGGTACGAGCAGTACTTC. This translates into CASSQQGYEQYF. J is TRBJ2-7 and V is TRBV12-3 or TRBV12-4, with 7 bases lining up with TRBD1. This CDR3 is built from 12 residues. Germline trimming cut 5 bases from V and 4 bases from J; bases unmatched to any gene: 2.

The rearrangement uses TRBV6-2 or TRBV6-3 and TRBJ2-3; 8 bases fit TRBD1. The CDR3 length is 15 residues. Germline assignment: CDR1 MNHEY and CDR2 SVGEGT. Germline trimming cut 5 bases from V and 0 bases from J; bases unmatched to any gene: 4. The CDR3 region is CASSDRQGSTDTQYF. In DNA, the CDR3 is TGTGCCAGCAGTGACCGACAGGGGAGCACAGATACGCAGTATTTT.

The genes are TRBV2 and TRBJ2-2; 7 nucleotides align to TRBD1. V gave up 4 bases and J gave up 6 bases; unmatched junction bases: 2. This CDR3 region has 13 residues. Germline assignment: CDR1 SNHLY and CDR2 FYNNEI. The CDR3, as DNA: TGTGCCAGCAGTGCACAGGGGTCCGGGGAGCTGTTTTTT. This translates into CASSAQGSGELFF.